The 20 T cell receptor beta chains below all came from one sample that was sequenced in a study of cytomegalovirus exposure and HLA in healthy donors. Primers included in the PCR were 60 Vbeta and 13 Jbeta primers. Here immunoSEQ multiplex PCR was the method, and the copy in TCRdb shows in-frame clones only, minus some. The record lists 40,000 or so clones, of which the ten most abundant hold around 3.2%. Sequencing was carried out using PBMCs. The receptors originated from a woman aged 30 to 39 in good health and CMV-seropositive.

This chain connects TRBV7-9 to TRBJ1-2, with 7 nucleotides matching TRBD1. The CDR3 is 13 residues long. V shed 5 bases and J 4 bases; nucleotides not matched to a gene: 4. Germline V gives CDR1 SEHNR, CDR2 FQNEAQ (reference sequence). The CDR3 region is CASSDRVGYGYTF. The CDR3 nucleotides read TGTGCCAGCAGCGACAGGGTAGGCTATGGCTACACCTTC.

The J gene is TRBJ2-3, the V gene TRBV2, with 10 bases that match TRBD2. The germline V gene has CDR1 SNHLY and CDR2 FYNNEI. Unmatched junction bases numbered 3, after V lost 4 bases and J lost 2 bases. CDR3 length equals 15 residues. Here the CDR3 reads CASSGTSGFTDTQYF. The CDR3 DNA reads TGTGCCAGCAGTGGGACTAGCGGTTTCACAGATACGCAGTATTTT. The entire variable domain, with the rest obtained from reference TRBV2 and TRBJ2-3, is as follows: EPEVTQTPSHQVTQMGQEVILRCVPISNHLYFYWYRQILGQKVEFLVSFYNNEISEKSEIFDDQFSVERPDGSNFTLKIRSTKLEDSAMYFCASSGTSGFTDTQYFGPGTRLTVL.

The rearrangement joins TRBV30 to TRBJ1-1, with a tentative D call TRBD1 (5 bases). Germline V lookup: CDR1 GTSNPN, CDR2 SVGIG (reference sequence). The V end was cut by 1 base, the J end by 3 bases, with 12 bases between. The CDR3 is 14 amino acids. The CDR3 here is CAWSDSGGDTEAFF. The CDR3 coding sequence is TGTGCCTGGAGTGACTCCGGAGGGGACACTGAAGCTTTCTTT.

The chain is built from TRBV2 and TRBJ1-5; D uncertain. The CDR3 loop spans 14 amino acids. V was trimmed by 8 bases and J by 3 bases, leaving 14 bases between them. The V gene's germline CDR1 is SNHLY and CDR2 FYNNEI. The CDR3, as DNA: TGTGCCAGCCCACCGGGATTACACAATCAGCCCCAGCATTTT. Protein product: CASPPGLHNQPQHF.

The chain couples TRBV29-1 to TRBJ2-7, with D tentatively TRBD2 (6 bases). The CDR3 is made up of 13 amino acids. In germline, CDR1 is SQVTM, CDR2 ANQGSEA. Trimming cost V 3 bases and J 6 bases, with 15 bases left between them. The CDR3 protein is CSVDRGGGSEQYF. CDR3 nucleotide sequence: TGCAGCGTTGACCGAGGAGGAGGGAGCGAGCAGTACTTC.

The chain recombines TRBV6-6 with TRBJ2-7; D not certain. V lost 6 bases to trimming and J lost 5 bases, with 14 bases between them. This CDR3 region has 13 residues. The V gene's germline CDR1 is MNHNY and CDR2 SVGAGI (reference sequence). CDR3 bases: TGTGCCAGCAGCATACCCCCACTGCACGAGCAGTACTTC. This encodes CASSIPPLHEQYF.

This chain's CDR3 is CASSERTGWELDRNTIYF. Here the CDR3 DNA reads TGTGCCAGCAGCGAACGGACAGGGTGGGAGCTAGACCGAAACACCATATATTTT. This sequence joins TRBV13 and TRBJ1-3; 8 bases fit TRBD1. This CDR3 spans 18 amino acids. Germline-derived CDR1 and CDR2 are PRHDT and FYEKMQ (reference sequence). V was pared by 5 bases and J by 5 bases, with 17 bases of the junction left unmatched.

The gene calls are TRBV7-9 and TRBJ1-5, with D unresolved. The germline V gene has CDR1 SEHNR and CDR2 FQNEAQ (reference sequence). The CDR3 runs 14 residues. The V end was cut by 1 base, the J end by 2 bases, with 6 bases between. The CDR3 loop is CASSLGSGNQPQHF. In DNA, the CDR3 is TGTGCCAGCAGCTTAGGGTCGGGCAATCAGCCCCAGCATTTT.

This chain connects TRBV27 to TRBJ1-6; D gene ambiguous. V gave up 1 base and J gave up 2 bases, with 6 bases separating them. Looked up from germline, CDR1 is MNHEY and CDR2 is SMNVEV (reference sequence). This CDR3 comprises 15 residues. The CDR3 protein is CASSLLAAYNSPLHF. The CDR3, as DNA: TGTGCCAGCAGTTTATTGGCAGCCTATAATTCACCCCTCCACTTT.

The chain employs TRBV4-2 and TRBJ2-5; 8 nucleotides line up with TRBD2. Trimming at V came to 3 bases and at J to 0 bases, leaving 6 bases not matched to a gene. The length of the CDR3 is 16 residues. CDR1 is LGHNA and CDR2 is YNFKEQ in the germline V gene. The CDR3 here is CASSQGGTRNQETQYF. CDR3 in DNA: TGTGCCAGCAGCCAGGGGGGGACTAGGAACCAAGAGACCCAGTACTTC.

V gene TRBV7-8 combines with J gene TRBJ1-1, with D perhaps matching TRBD1 (5 bases). Trimming took off 5 bases at V and 3 bases at J, with 13 bases between the two ends. The CDR3 is made up of 14 amino acids. CDR1 is SGHVS, CDR2 FQNEAQ, per germline. CDR3 nucleotide sequence: TGTGCCAGCAGCCCCCTGACAGACTACACTGAAGCTTTCTTT. This encodes CASSPLTDYTEAFF.

The V gene is TRBV7-9, the J gene TRBJ1-1; D remains unclear. The ends were cut back, 1 base at V and 6 bases at J, with 9 bases in the middle. The CDR3 runs 13 residues. From germline, CDR1 is SEHNR and CDR2 FQNEAQ (reference sequence). The CDR3 region has the DNA TGTGCCAGCAGCTTAGGGAGGTTACCTGAAGCTTTCTTT. Translated, it gives CASSLGRLPEAFF.

The V gene is TRBV7-9, the J gene TRBJ2-7; 10 bases align to TRBD1. This CDR3 spans 17 amino acids. The V gene end was trimmed by 1 base and the J gene end by 4 bases; junction bases not matched to a gene: 10. Germline loops: CDR1 SEHNR, CDR2 FQNEAQ (reference sequence). The CDR3 nucleotides are TGTGCCAGCAGCTTAGGTCAGGGACAGGGGAGGGCGTACGAGCAGTACTTC. It codes for CASSLGQGQGRAYEQYF.

CDR3 bases: TGTGCCAGCAGTGGGTCAGGGGATCAGCCCCAGCATTTT. Amino acid sequence: CASSGSGDQPQHF. The V and J genes are TRBV2 and TRBJ1-5; a possible D gene is TRBD1 (6 bases). The CDR3 runs to 13 residues. Trimming cost V 4 bases and J 5 bases, with 9 bases left between them. CDR1 is SNHLY, CDR2 FYNNEI, per germline.

V gene TRBV14 combines with J gene TRBJ1-2, with D possibly matching TRBD1 (6 bases). V shed 1 base and J shed 8 bases, with 14 bases lying between them. The CDR3 is made up of 14 amino acids. Germline CDR1 SGHDN, CDR2 FVKESK. The CDR3 region is CASSQAGAAFGYTF. For the CDR3, the DNA is TGTGCCAGCAGCCAAGCAGGGGCCGCCTTCGGCTACACCTTC.

The chain links TRBV7-9 to TRBJ1-2; D call uncertain. Trimming stripped 5 bases from V and 5 bases from J, with 18 bases between. The CDR3 runs 15 residues. The germline V gene encodes CDR1 SEHNR and CDR2 FQNEAQ (reference sequence). The CDR3 reads CASSPEVGRGYGYTF. The CDR3 DNA reads as TGTGCCAGCAGCCCAGAGGTCGGGAGAGGGTATGGCTACACCTTC.

The genes are TRBV5-5 and TRBJ1-1; D unresolved. This CDR3 spans 16 amino acids. Looked up from germline, CDR1 is SGHKS and CDR2 is YYEKEE (reference sequence). V lost 0 bases and J 0 bases, leaving 12 bases between the germline ends. Here the CDR3 DNA reads TGTGCCAGCAGCTTGGCGCCAATCAACATGAACACTGAAGCTTTCTTT. As protein: CASSLAPINMNTEAFF. Supplemented by reference TRBV5-5 and TRBJ1-1, the full variable domain reads DAGVTQSPTHLIKTRGQQVTLRCSPISGHKSVSWYQQVLGQGPQFIFQYYEKEERGRGNFPDRFSARQFPNYSSELNVNALLLGDSALYLCASSLAPINMNTEAFFGQGTRLTVV.

This CDR3 reads CASSLYQGATEAFF. In DNA, the CDR3 is TGCGCCAGCAGCTTGTATCAGGGGGCCACTGAAGCTTTCTTT. This sequence joins TRBV5-1 and TRBJ1-1; the match to TRBD1 covers 8 bases. The germline V gene has CDR1 SGHRS and CDR2 YFSETQ. V lost 1 base and J lost 4; bases outside the gene matches: 3. The CDR3 length is 14 residues. Combining the CDR3 with reference TRBV5-1 and TRBJ1-1 gives the whole variable domain KAGVTQTPRYLIKTRGQQVTLSCSPISGHRSVSWYQQTPGQGLQFLFEYFSETQRNKGNFPGRFSGRQFSNSRSEMNVSTLELGDSALYLCASSLYQGATEAFFGQGTRLTVV.

The rearrangement uses TRBV5-1 and TRBJ2-5; no clear D gene. V lost 0 bases, J lost 3 bases, and 6 bases lay in between. This CDR3 is built from 13 residues. From germline, CDR1 is SGHRS and CDR2 YFSETQ. The DNA for the CDR3 is TGCGCCAGCAGCTTGGACCTAAAAGAGACCCAGTACTTC. It translates to CASSLDLKETQYF.

V gene TRBV4-2 combines with J gene TRBJ2-3; D gene ambiguous. CDR1 is LGHNA, CDR2 YNFKEQ, per germline. V lost 0 bases and J lost 6, with 28 bases in between. The CDR3 runs to 20 residues. The CDR3 sequence is CASSQDPTTRYRRRLDTQYF. CDR3 DNA: TGTGCCAGCAGCCAAGATCCGACAACTCGATATCGACGGCGCTTGGATACGCAGTATTTT.